This passage covers 10 T cell receptor beta chains from one sample sequenced in a study of T-cell memory formation after mild COVID-19 (TCRdb year 2021). The method was 5' RACE. The run used an Illumina NovaSeq 6000. Clones were called with MiXCR by TCRdb after fastp trimmed the public reads at Q25, and only in-frame beta chains were retained. Each entry is one CDR3 protein sequence, shown with its most common DNA and genes. This sample holds about 310,000 distinct CDR3 sequences; 19% were observed only once. Clones ranked in the top ten supply around 21% of the sample. Sequencing input: PBMCs or a T cell subset sorted from them (not recorded which). The receptors were sampled from a man aged 18 to 29 who had mild COVID-19 (a few samples of this study predate the infection). The sample titles of this study are shuffled in the database, so cell type and time point are left out; the donor was told from shared clones.

The genes are TRBV5-1 and TRBJ2-1; D possibly corresponds to TRBD2 (6 bases). V was pared by 0 bases and J by 8 bases, with 21 bases between. The germline gives CDR1 SGHRS, CDR2 YFSETQ. CDR3 length equals 17 residues. As DNA, the CDR3 is TGCGCCAGCAGCTTGGCCGGCGCGACTTTCCCGGGGGATGAGCAGTTCTTC. Encoded protein: CASSLAGATFPGDEQFF.

This clonotype was picked up many times. J is TRBJ2-2 and V is TRBV7-2, with a weak D call TRBD1 (6 bases). CDR1 and CDR2 from the germline V gene are SGHTA and FQGNSA. Trimming shortened V by 0 bases and J by 5 bases, and 13 bases separated the two germline ends. The CDR3 is 16 amino acids. This CDR3 reads CASSLAAPGVTGELFF. DNA of the CDR3: TGTGCCAGCAGCTTAGCGGCGCCAGGGGTAACCGGGGAGCTGTTTTTT.

This clonotype has only a few counts. The chain couples TRBV4-2 to TRBJ2-5; D remains ambiguous. This CDR3 has 15 residues. Germline CDR1 reads LGHNA; CDR2 reads YNFKEQ. The V gene lost 2 bases and the J gene lost 4 bases, with 14 bases spanning the gap. DNA for the CDR3: TGTGCCAGCAGCCAATTAGTTGATAGTCCAGAGACCCAGTACTTC. Translated: CASSQLVDSPETQYF.

This clonotype has ten or more counts. This rearrangement joins TRBV20-1 to TRBJ1-5; D call uncertain. The V and J ends lost 1 base and 0 bases respectively, with 10 bases between them. The germline CDR1 and CDR2 sequences are DFQATT and SNEGSKA (reference sequence). The CDR3 spans 15 residues. The CDR3 sequence: CSARGSDYSNQPQHF. The CDR3 DNA sequence: TGCAGTGCTAGAGGGAGTGACTATAGCAATCAGCCCCAGCATTTT.

This clonotype has more than one count but fewer than ten. The gene calls are TRBV7-9 and TRBJ2-7; 13 bases are shared with TRBD2. The CDR3 contains 15 residues. The V gene's germline CDR1 is SEHNR and CDR2 FQNEAQ (reference sequence). With V trimmed by 4 bases and J by 5 bases, 5 bases remained unmatched. The CDR3, as DNA: TGTGCCAGCAGCTGGACTAGCGGGGGATTTGACGAGCAGTACTTC. Residues: CASSWTSGGFDEQYF.

This clonotype was picked up a small number of times. V gene TRBV9 combines with J gene TRBJ2-3, with D unresolved. The CDR3 consists of 14 residues. The germline CDR1 and CDR2 sequences are SGDLS and YYNGEE. V shed 1 base and J shed 2 bases, with 8 bases lying between them. CDR3 bases: TGTGCCAGCAGCGTACAGGTTACCACAGATACGCAGTATTTT. Translation: CASSVQVTTDTQYF.

The rearrangement joins TRBV7-2 to TRBJ2-1, with D tentatively TRBD2 (6 bases). CDR3 length equals 15 residues. The germline V gene has CDR1 SGHTA and CDR2 FQGNSA. Trimming stripped 5 bases from V and 12 bases from J, with 23 bases between. CDR3 amino acids: CASSETPVLAEGQFF. In DNA form, the CDR3 reads TGTGCCAGCAGCGAAACCCCGGTACTAGCCGAGGGGCAGTTCTTC.

The chain combines TRBV28 with TRBJ1-1; D gene uncertain. V was pared by 3 bases and J by 3 bases, with 5 bases between. CDR3 length equals 12 residues. Germline V gene data show CDR1 as MDHEN and CDR2 as SYDVKM. For the CDR3, the DNA is TGTGCCAGCAGTTTGATCGACACTGAAGCTTTCTTT. This gives the protein CASSLIDTEAFF.

This clonotype was seen only a few times. The chain couples TRBV18 to TRBJ2-7, with 11 bases that match TRBD2. The germline V gene has CDR1 KGHSH and CDR2 LQKENI. The junction had 4 bases not matched to a gene; V was cut back by 5 bases and J by 4 bases. The CDR3 runs 14 residues. Written as DNA, the CDR3 is TGTGCCAGCTCAACTAGCGGGGGTTTTTACGAGCAGTACTTC. Protein sequence: CASSTSGGFYEQYF.

The chain couples TRBV27 to TRBJ2-1, with 10 bases matching TRBD2. The CDR3 sequence is 14 residues long. The ends lost 8 bases at V and 7 bases at J; junction bases unmatched: 8. Germline CDR1 is MNHEY and CDR2 is SMNVEV (reference sequence). The CDR3 nucleotides are TGTGCCAGCGGGCTACTAGCGGGGAGGAATGAGCAGTTCTTC. Protein sequence: CASGLLAGRNEQFF.